The TCR beta chain under discussion was sequenced for a study of OX40 agonist ivuxolimab in advanced cancers. Study in general: People in dose escalation had one of these cancers: hepatocellular carcinoma, melanoma, renal cell or head and neck cancer. Earlier treatment with anti-PD-1, anti-PD-L1 or anti-CTLA-4 was permitted, and 30% to 40% had received some. Study results and limitations: There was clonal expansion of CD4+ and CD8+ blood T cells by week 6 at 0.1 to 3.0 mg/kg.

Generated by immunoSEQ multiplex PCR, the TCRdb table keeps only in-frame clones and is missing some. The sample lists some 84,000 clones; approximately 92% were seen once. Per germline, CDR1 MGHDK and CDR2 SYGVNS. The ends were cut back, 9 bases at V and 3 bases at J, with 21 bases in the middle. This CDR3 comprises 15 residues. As concerns this clone: Its antigen is unidentified.

Excluded were patients having autoimmune disease history or systemic immunosuppression. The sequence came from an adult with an advanced solid tumor such as melanoma, head and neck, liver or kidney cancer. V usage is TRBV25-1 and J usage is TRBJ2-7, with a possible D match to TRBD1 (5 bases). Sequenced here: CD4+ or CD8+ T cells sorted from blood, sampled in a trial of the OX40 agonist ivuxolimab. The CDR3 spells CARSLSETENYEQYF. CDR3 coding DNA: TGTGCCAGGTCCCTCTCCGAGACAGAGAACTACGAGCAGTACTTC.